This entry is about one TCR beta chain. This clone was observed a few times. It has no known antigen specificity. No base-level quality is on record; no much larger clone is a single base apart. The data originate from a study of shared clonotypes between healthy human individuals (dated by TCRdb to the early 2020s). With respect to the entire study: The cohort included a few men and a couple of women between 18 and 49 years of age. To estimate repertoire size and how much clonotypes are shared between individuals, the study performed deep sequencing of blood TCR repertoires from about five healthy adults. To increase sequencing depth and limit assay-specific biases, different laboratories used diverse techniques to prepare libraries and sequence TCR repertoires. Per donor, leukapheresis produced somewhere between about 0.8 and 9 billion PBMCs. Points the paper makes about the study in general: Sampling was restricted to blood, and TCR repertoires in tissues likely differ from the TCR repertoires found in blood. The small number of donors limited the genetic and exposure-history diversity represented. Pairwise subsampling indicated that sequencing depth was expected to affect the degree of clonotype sharing among donors.

Using the deep immunoSEQ assay, TCR CDR3 regions were amplified from genomic DNA by multiplex PCR. Extracted genomic DNA from each cell subset was distributed evenly across all wells of several immunoSEQ 96-well plates, and each plate was treated as a replicate. For unsorted PBMC, about 0.3 ug genomic DNA, equal to tens of thousands of T cell genomes, was loaded into each replicate PCR. Ten immunoSEQ deep assay plates were used to sequence unsorted PBMC genomic DNA. Purified libraries were quantified with a Qubit 3.0 fluorometer, sized on a Bioanalyzer 2100, and re-quantified with the KAPA Library Quantification kit. A separate single-read 150-cycle Illumina NextSeq 550 flow cell was used to sequence each immunoSEQ 96-well plate. Per the original workflow: Because only junctional sequences without quality scores were contained in the immunoSEQ output, filtering matching that applied to full-length reads could not be performed. Sequences were annotated with PyIR, a Python wrapper for IgBLAST v1.9, using IMGT germline references to assign V/J genes and CDR3. Reads were removed for weak V/J assignments (E-value above 1e-6), missing CDR3, stop codons, out-of-frame junctions, or ambiguous translated residues. V3J clonotypes were defined as sequences sharing an identical inferred V gene, J gene, and CDR3 amino acid sequence. The percentage overlap between two repertoires was calculated by dividing the number of shared unique clonotypes by the size of the smaller repertoire. Repertoire richness was assessed with RTK rarefaction, the Chao1 estimator, and Recon v2.1 estimates of unobserved clonotypes. This is the immuneACCESS table as TCRdb keeps it, with only in-frame sequences that have V and J called. A part of the clones is gone; compared with another copy, unresolved V genes explain less than half, and the rest is unexplained. V and J calls and clone size are those listed in that table; D and trimming were worked out from the DNA. Within this sample are about 490,000 clones, with 70% to 80% of them counted one time only. Less than 15% of the sample is in the top ten clones.

V is shortened by 5 bases, J by 7 bases, and the region joining them spans 14 bases. The germline V gene yields SQVTM for CDR1 and ANQGSEA for CDR2. CDR3 length: 13 amino acids, cysteine to phenylalanine. Only CDR3 DNA remains: 39 bases, in frame from the first base. Healthy HIV-negative adults with no recently reported acute infections or vaccinations were included as donors. Every donor was a Caucasian adult living in Nashville, Tennessee, USA. For unsorted samples, some 90 million PBMCs were counted, and genomic DNA was extracted using the QIAamp DNA Blood Mini kit. After blood collection by leukapheresis, PBMCs were isolated using Ficoll-Histopaque density gradient centrifugation and then cryopreserved in the vapor phase of liquid nitrogen.

The chain is encoded by TRBV29-1 joined to TRBJ2-2; 6 matching bases give a weak D call of TRBD2. The receptor was derived from a woman aged 35 to 49 in good health. Some clones in this sample may be carry-over from other donors' samples. Source material: PBMCs. The nucleotide sequence is given as TGCAGCGTTTTGATCGGGGGTGGCGGGGAGCTGTTTTTT. It translates to CSVLIGGGGELFF.